The T cell receptor (beta chain) described here comes from a study of blood T cells in healthy people across ages. About the research overall: Capturing about one barcoded beta molecule per two T cells was achieved by template switching.

With regard to this clonotype: No antigen is known for it. A read error may produce the germline difference seen at one junction end.

General study results and limits: Whereas aged donors had fewer naive CD4+ cells, long-lived donors had more of them and higher diversity.

With a J-beta primer mix and a sample-barcoded 5' primer, a second PCR ran 7 to 11 cycles. One entry per CDR3 protein, called by TCRdb with MiXCR from the 5' RACE reads. The sample lists about 640,000 distinct CDR3 sequences; approximately 50% were seen once. The germline gives CDR1 LNHNV, CDR2 YYDKDF (reference sequence). The CDR3 has 15 residues. Total RNA, at least 6 micrograms per sample, was extracted from PBMCs. The genes are TRBV15 and TRBJ2-6; tentatively, D is TRBD1 (5 bases). Sequenced material: blood. This TCR derives from a man between 60 and 75 years old in good health. CDR3: CAASRVRAGANVLTF. For the CDR3, the DNA is TGTGCCGCCAGCAGAGTCAGGGCTGGGGCCAACGTCCTGACTTTC.